This T cell receptor (beta chain) was obtained from a study of cytomegalovirus exposure and HLA in healthy donors (dated by TCRdb to the late 2010s). As for the study more broadly: According to a later analysis, one platform produced both the 100 to 150 validation repertoires and the approximately 670 repertoires of the first cohort. Along with the roughly 710-subject first cohort, a separate validation cohort of roughly 110 different subjects was used. The study aimed to test whether signatures of past pathogen exposure could be identified by cataloging public T cell receptors. To predict cytomegalovirus infection status, the study combined high-throughput TCR immunosequencing, statistical association of individual TCRs with disease status, and machine learning. What the authors observed across the whole study: While some public TCRs were present in many individuals, most TCR sequences turned up only very rarely across donors. Three of the identified cytomegalovirus-associated TCR beta chains were confirmed in vitro to be specific for cytomegalovirus antigens. The study listed 150 to 200 TCR beta chains as associated with cytomegalovirus. In a later analysis, TCRs clustered in the first cohort were found to also tend to co-occur in the 120 or so validation repertoires, with about 94% of cluster scores above 0. In both the original and validation cohorts, the classifier was reported to diagnose cytomegalovirus status with high specificity and sensitivity. According to the authors, the approach could potentially be generalized to other disease states and immunological phenotypes. A later analysis lacked HLA typing for the validation cohort, so it scored co-occurrence in that cohort across all 110 or so repertoires.

The germline V gene (reference sequence) provides CDR1 GTSNPN and CDR2 SVGIG. The junction shows trimming of 0 bases on V and 4 bases on J, plus 6 bases between the germline ends. Spanning cysteine to phenylalanine, the CDR3 consists of 12 amino acids. The only DNA kept is the CDR3, 36 bases in frame from the first base. Only one count was recorded for this clone. What antigen it recognizes has not been identified. No much larger clonotype is one base removed from it; base qualities were not supplied. The method behind the library was the immunoSEQ multiplex PCR assay. The authors' pipeline ran thus. A statistical classification framework was built for diagnosing cytomegalovirus status from the catalog of TCR beta chain sequences. In TCRdb, the immuneACCESS table is reduced to in-frame sequences with V and J assigned. These tables do not hold every clone; where another copy was compared, an unresolved V gene accounts for under half, and the others remain unexplained. The V and J calls and clone size come from that table; D and trimming were worked out from the DNA. In this sample the table shows roughly 73,000 clones, approximately 95% of which occur a single time. The top ten clones comprise around 3.2% of the sample.

Separate from the approximately 700-subject first cohort, the validation cohort of 95 to 150 subjects was the group to which the donors belonged. Recombination connected TRBV30 to TRBJ1-2; tentative D gene TRBD1, with 6 bases matching. The sequence came from a man between 18 and 35 years old in good health and CMV-seronegative. What was sequenced was PBMCs. The sequenced DNA: TGTGCCTGGAGTGTAGGGGGCTATGGCTACACCTTC. It is translated as CAWSVGGYGYTF.